This T cell receptor (beta chain) was profiled in a study of T cells in Graves' hyperthyroidism and ophthalmopathy. Concerning this clonotype itself: At one boundary the junction diverges from the germline segment, which might be a read error.

Researchers took RNA transcripts and amplified the TCR beta CDR3 regions from them. The HTBI set primed first-round TCR CDR3 RT-PCR. TCRdb used MiXCR to reprocess the multiplex PCR reads, holding one entry per CDR3 protein. The profile shows 500,000 to 650,000 distinct CDR3 sequences, about 14% of them singletons. The sample comprised blood. The origin of this receptor is a woman between 50 and 59 years old with Graves' ophthalmopathy.

Written as DNA, the CDR3 is TGTGCCAGTAGCGTAGATTGGGGCAATGAGCAGTTCTTC. Translating it yields CASSVDWGNEQFF. V gene TRBV9 combines with J gene TRBJ2-1; weak D call: TRBD2 (5 bases). Germline CDR1 SGDLS, CDR2 YYNGEE. The CDR3 has 13 amino acids.